The clone carrying this TCR beta chain was recorded many times. As yet, its antigen is unknown. Unique molecular identifiers were incorporated during preparation of the TCRbeta library. A single record per CDR3 protein comes from TCRdb applying MiXCR to the PCR reads. The sample consists of some 190,000 distinct CDR3 sequences, 11% of them appearing once. Germline lookup yields CDR1 SGHRS and CDR2 YFSETQ. Trimming left V 3 bases short and J 2 bases short, with 14 bases between. The CDR3 loop spans 15 amino acids. This sample stems from a study of T-cell reconstitution after alpha-beta-depleted transplantation in children. General study points: Surviving recipient T cells and thymic progenitors accounted for the high day-60 TCRbeta diversity observed in some patients. Several hundred expanded graft clones reportedly were the source of alpha-beta T cells about two months after transplant.

The rearrangement uses TRBV5-1 and TRBJ2-5; no definite D call. The sequencing used PBMCs, collected before TCRalphabeta/CD19-depleted stem cell transplant. This clonotype originated in a boy aged 2-9 years with acute myeloid leukemia, due to receive a stem cell transplant. The CDR3 nucleotides read TGCGCCAGCAGCTCGGGCGTGAGTAAGCAAGAGACCCAGTACTTC. It codes for CASSSGVSKQETQYF. The whole variable domain, remainder taken from reference TRBV5-1 and TRBJ2-5, is KAGVTQTPRYLIKTRGQQVTLSCSPISGHRSVSWYQQTPGQGLQFLFEYFSETQRNKGNFPGRFSGRQFSNSRSEMNVSTLELGDSALYLCASSSGVSKQETQYFGPGTRLLVL.